This T cell receptor (beta chain) was observed in a study of beta chain features in type 1 diabetes. The study's findings and limits: Among type 1 diabetes patients, VDJ junctions had fewer insertions and more deletions. Among patients, naive, central memory and Treg TCRB repertoires appeared more similar than among healthy donors.

The CDR3 sequence is 13 residues long. V was pared by 5 bases and J by 7 bases, with 15 bases between. Germline V lookup: CDR1 SNHLY, CDR2 FYNNEI. Expressed TCRB transcripts got sequenced, as all isolated RNA was reverse transcribed. Naive, central memory and regulatory T cell samples came to a mean of approximately 3.6 million reads. Generated by immunoSEQ multiplex PCR, the TCRdb table keeps only in-frame clones and is missing some. This sample has 300,000 to 450,000 clones; 15% to 20% occur once, and the top ten carry under 0.055%. Concerning this clone itself: The antigen is undetermined.

The TCR was taken from a woman aged 18-35 years in good health. V gene TRBV2 combines with J gene TRBJ2-7; tentatively, D is TRBD2 (7 bases). Sequencing was performed on naive CD4+ T cells from blood. CDR3 DNA sequence: TGTGCCAGCAGTCCGAACAGGGAGGGGGAGCAGTACTTC. Translation gives CASSPNREGEQYF.